The clone carrying this T cell receptor (beta chain) was picked up one time. The sample comes from a study of beta chain features in type 1 diabetes. Reverse transcribing all isolated RNA meant expressed TCRB transcripts were sequenced. Some clones are missing from TCRdb's copy, which holds only in-frame ones; the method was immunoSEQ multiplex PCR. The sample has about 360,000 clones; roughly 12% are singletons. Germline CDR1 and CDR2: MDHEN and SYDVKM. The CDR3 runs to 13 residues. V lost 3 bases, J lost 3 bases, and 8 bases lay in between. The rearrangement joins TRBV28 to TRBJ1-1; D is ambiguous. The origin of this receptor is a man aged 18 to 29 in good health. Sequenced: naive CD4+ T cells from blood. CDR3 sequence (DNA): TGTGCCAGCAGTTTCCCCGGGTACACTGAAGCTTTCTTT. This codes for CASSFPGYTEAFF.